The rows below give T cell receptor beta chains drawn from one sample of a study of T-cell reconstitution after alpha-beta-depleted transplantation in children. TCRdb recomputed calls from the PCR reads with MiXCR, one row per CDR3 protein. The sample includes approximately 650,000 distinct CDR3 sequences, around 13% of them seen just once. The material sequenced was PBMCs, taken before TCRalphabeta/CD19-depleted stem cell transplant. The receptors originated from a girl under 10 years old with congenital amegakaryocytic thrombocytopenia, due to receive a stem cell transplant. Each CDR3 is given with its conserved first and last residue. Fields, in order: J gene, V gene, CDR3 protein.

TRBJ2-2,TRBV30,CAWSPHGGLDTGELFF
TRBJ2-6,TRBV29-1,CSVDAGSGANVLTF
TRBJ2-1,TRBV7-8,CASSLSASGRYNEQFF
TRBJ2-1,TRBV12-3/TRBV12-4,CASSFWERIYNEQFF
TRBJ2-1,TRBV5-6,CASSPGALAGVGDEQFF
TRBJ2-7,TRBV2,CASSAKGYEQYF
TRBJ2-1,TRBV29-1,CSVDGLAGVYEQFF
TRBJ2-3,TRBV7-2,CASSFVIFGNLDTQYF
TRBJ2-4,TRBV20-1,CSARDVTIAKNIQYF
TRBJ2-2,TRBV30,CAWSPPLSYWDLSGELFF
TRBJ2-1,TRBV20-1,CSASNWTAGWNEQFF
TRBJ1-3,TRBV20-1,CSARGISSGNTIYF
TRBJ2-1,TRBV30,CAWRGTGRSEQFF
TRBJ2-2,TRBV5-1,CATRRGAHANTGELFF
TRBJ2-1,TRBV18,CASSPQWTSYNEQFF
TRBJ2-3,TRBV20-1,CSARVVPSSTDTQYF
TRBJ1-2,TRBV29-1,CSVTGQGDNYGYTF
TRBJ2-5,TRBV28,CASSMGEGETQYF
TRBJ1-1,TRBV20-1,CSANRQGLNTEAFF
TRBJ2-6,TRBV27,CASSRNIGSGANVLTF
TRBJ2-1,TRBV7-9,CASSSQLAGEYNEQFF
TRBJ2-7,TRBV29-1,CSVRRDLGYEQYF
TRBJ2-7,TRBV7-2,CASSLVQVLSYEQYF
TRBJ2-3,TRBV5-1,CASSLERRPTDTQYF